This T cell receptor beta chain comes out of a study of cytomegalovirus exposure and HLA in healthy donors. Study-level points and caveats: For most TCR beta V segments, an earlier analysis put the productive rate at about 90% or about 30% of the time. Common viral pathogens seemed, in a later analysis, to connect with several of the most significant clusters. There was a cluster of highly shared sequence variants that was likely a sequencing artifact. Rare TCR sequences dominated, though some public TCRs recurred in many donors.

Comment on this clone: Its target is unknown.

Primers for the PCR totalled 60 Vbeta and 13 Jbeta. Assay used: immunoSEQ multiplex PCR; TCRdb lists only in-frame clones, some missing. In the table there are approximately 84,000 clones, roughly 73% of which are singletons. Trimming took 3 bases from V and 2 from J, leaving 9 bases between them. This CDR3 is built from 14 residues. Per germline, CDR1 SGHTS and CDR2 YDEGEE. This clonotype originated in a male donor in good health and CMV-seropositive. This chain joins TRBV5-8 and TRBJ1-5; D perhaps matches TRBD1 (6 bases). Sequenced: PBMCs. The DNA for the CDR3 is TGTGCCAGCAGCTATCGACAGGGCAATCAGCCCCAGCATTTT. Translation: CASSYRQGNQPQHF.